This TCR beta chain was identified during a study of cytomegalovirus exposure and HLA in healthy donors. Whole-study findings and limits: Researchers counted approximately 160 TCR beta chains as cytomegalovirus-associated.

The PCR used 60 Vbeta and 13 Jbeta primers. Using immunoSEQ multiplex PCR, the repertoire was profiled, and TCRdb retains in-frame clones only, with some absent. The data hold roughly 150,000 clones, with about three quarters observed a single time. In germline, CDR1 is SGDLS, CDR2 YYNGEE. Trimming cost V 3 bases and J 2 bases; bases outside gene matches: 5. This CDR3 has 15 residues. This clone was detected a few times. As yet, its antigen is unknown. The sample comprised PBMCs. The TCR originated in a man aged 30-40 years in good health and CMV-seropositive. The rearrangement links TRBV9 to TRBJ2-3; TRBD1 matches at 8 bases. The CDR3 sequence: CASSAQGAHTDTQYF. Here the CDR3 DNA reads TGTGCCAGCAGCGCCCAGGGGGCACACACAGATACGCAGTATTTT.